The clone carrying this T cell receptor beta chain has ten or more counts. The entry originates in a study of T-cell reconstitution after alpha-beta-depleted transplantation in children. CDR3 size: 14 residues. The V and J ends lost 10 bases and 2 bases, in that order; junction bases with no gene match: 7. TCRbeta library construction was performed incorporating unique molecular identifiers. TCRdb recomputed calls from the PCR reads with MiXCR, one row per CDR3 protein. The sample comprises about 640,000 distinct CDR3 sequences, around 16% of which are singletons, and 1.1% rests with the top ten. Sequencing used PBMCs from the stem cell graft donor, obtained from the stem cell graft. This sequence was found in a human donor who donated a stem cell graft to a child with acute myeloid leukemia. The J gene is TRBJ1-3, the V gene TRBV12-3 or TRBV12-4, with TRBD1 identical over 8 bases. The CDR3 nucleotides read TGTGCCACCGGGGCAGGGGGCCCTGGAAACACCATATATTTT. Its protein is CATGAGGPGNTIYF.